Below are 18 T cell receptor beta chains sequenced from a single sample in a study of T cells in Graves' hyperthyroidism and ophthalmopathy. Amplification yielded TCR beta CDR3 regions, with RNA transcripts as the source. In the first-round RT-PCR of the TCR CDR3, the HTBI primer set was used. TCRdb recomputed calls from the multiplex PCR reads with MiXCR, one row per CDR3 protein. Found here are a few hundred thousand distinct CDR3 sequences, 19% of them singletons; the top ten hold about 3.7%. The source material was blood. Receptor source: a woman in her late teens or twenties with Graves' hyperthyroidism.

This clonotype was found many times. CDR3 DNA: TGTGCCAGCAACTGGGCCTGGGGACCCTGGGGCAACACTGAAGCTTTCTTT. Amino acid sequence: CASNWAWGPWGNTEAFF. The chain couples TRBV6-4 to TRBJ1-1; the D gene is possibly TRBD1 (5 bases). Per germline, CDR1 MRHNA and CDR2 SNTAGT. The CDR3 extends over 17 amino acids. The V end lost 7 bases, the J end lost 2 bases, and 23 bases lay between the germline ends.

This clonotype was counted at least ten times. This chain links TRBV5-1 with TRBJ1-1; 9 nucleotides agree with TRBD1. The CDR3 has 18 amino acids. Germline V gives CDR1 SGHRS, CDR2 YFSETQ. The V and J ends lost 2 bases and 3 bases, in that order; junction bases with no gene match: 14. CDR3 in amino acids: CASSFDPRDRVGDTEAFF. The CDR3, as DNA: TGCGCCAGCAGCTTCGACCCCCGGGACAGGGTCGGGGACACTGAAGCTTTCTTT.

This clonotype has ten or more counts. This chain joins TRBV20-1 and TRBJ1-2; the D is unclear. The CDR3 loop spans 12 amino acids. Trimming pared 3 bases from V and 8 bases from J, leaving 13 bases between. Germline CDR1 reads DFQATT; CDR2 reads SNEGSKA (reference sequence). This chain's CDR3 is CSASKLTRGYTF. CDR3 in DNA: TGCAGTGCTAGCAAGCTTACTCGGGGCTACACCTTC.

This clonotype was found many times. The rearrangement uses TRBV7-9 and TRBJ2-5; TRBD2 matches 7 bases. The CDR3 has 16 residues. Trimming took 5 bases from V and 0 from J; bases not matched to a gene: 9. From germline, CDR1 is SEHNR and CDR2 FQNEAQ (reference sequence). The CDR3 protein is CASSLRSGDYQETQYF. The CDR3 DNA reads TGTGCCAGCAGCCTCCGGAGCGGGGACTACCAAGAGACCCAGTACTTC.

In this sample, this clonotype turned up many times. The chain couples TRBV6-1 to TRBJ2-7; either TRBD1 or TRBD2 may supply D (5 bases each). Germline CDR1 is MNHNS and CDR2 is SASEGT. The V and J ends lost 8 bases and 0 bases respectively, with 8 bases between them. The CDR3 contains 12 residues. The CDR3 loop reads CASGTVSYEQYF. In nucleotides, the CDR3 is TGTGCCAGCGGGACGGTCTCCTACGAGCAGTACTTC.

This clonotype has at least ten counts. V is TRBV20-1 and J is TRBJ1-2; 8 nucleotides match TRBD1. The CDR3 is 14 residues long. After removal of 6 bases from V and 5 bases from J, the junction contained 11 bases not matched to a gene. Germline V gene lookup returns CDR1 DFQATT and CDR2 SNEGSKA (reference sequence). DNA for the CDR3: TGCAGTGCACTAAGGACAGGGTGGATATATGGCTACACCTTC. Amino acids: CSALRTGWIYGYTF.

This clonotype was detected many times. The CDR3 spells CASSARGLQETQYF. CDR3 sequence (DNA): TGTGCCAGCAGCGCCCGGGGCCTCCAAGAGACCCAGTACTTC. The chain employs TRBV7-3 and TRBJ2-5; D may match TRBD1 or TRBD2 (5 bases each). Per germline, CDR1 SGHTA and CDR2 FQGTGA. This CDR3 comprises 14 residues. Between the trimmed V and J ends, which lost 5 bases and 1 base, there was a span of 11 bases.

This clonotype came up a few times. V is TRBV4-2 and J is TRBJ2-5; tentatively, D is TRBD2 (6 bases). The CDR3 has 15 amino acids. Germline V gene data show CDR1 as LGHNA and CDR2 as YNFKEQ. The V and J ends lost 0 bases and 5 bases respectively, with 13 bases between them. The CDR3 DNA reads TGTGCCAGCAGCCAAGATAGCGGACGGGTGGAGACCCAGTACTTC. Its translation is CASSQDSGRVETQYF.

The V call is TRBV20-1, the J call TRBJ1-5; D perhaps matches TRBD1 (6 bases). There are 14 residues in the CDR3. CDR1 and CDR2 from the germline V gene are DFQATT and SNEGSKA (reference sequence). The V gene lost 5 bases and the J gene lost 0 bases, with 11 bases spanning the gap. The CDR3 DNA is TGCAGTGCTCGGACAGCCCTTAGCAATCAGCCCCAGCATTTT. Translation: CSARTALSNQPQHF.

There are many counts of this clonotype. The V gene is TRBV9, the J gene TRBJ2-5, with 11 bases that match TRBD2. The germline CDR1 and CDR2 sequences are SGDLS and YYNGEE. CDR3 size: 17 residues. The J segment lost 4 bases and the V segment lost 0 bases, leaving 8 bases of the junction unmatched. CDR3 in DNA: TGTGCCAGCAGCGTAGGAGGGACTAGCGGTTGGGTAGAGACCCAGTACTTC. Its protein is CASSVGGTSGWVETQYF.

As to this clonotype: A read error may explain this, as a much larger clone is one base away. This chain connects TRBV12-3 or TRBV12-4 to TRBJ1-1; D possibly corresponds to TRBD1 (5 bases). CDR3 length: 14 residues. The CDR3 DNA reads as TGTGCCAGCAGGGCGGGACGGGTGAACACTGAAGCTTGCTTT. Protein sequence: CASRAGRVNTEACF.

CDR3 residues: CSASGHSGPDTQYF. CDR3 coding DNA: TGCAGTGCTAGCGGTCACTCCGGCCCAGATACGCAGTATTTT. The chain couples TRBV20-1 to TRBJ2-3; D is uncertain. V was cut by 3 bases and J by 4 bases, with 14 bases left in between. The CDR3 has 14 amino acids. Germline V CDR1 and CDR2: DFQATT, SNEGSKA (reference sequence).

In this sample, this clonotype turned up many times. Written as DNA, the CDR3 is TGTGCCAGCAGCGTAGGGACCCGGCTTCAAGAGACCCAGTACTTC. Translating gives CASSVGTRLQETQYF. V gene TRBV9 combines with J gene TRBJ2-5; D remains ambiguous. The germline gives CDR1 SGDLS, CDR2 YYNGEE. The germline V and J ends were trimmed by 0 bases and 2 bases, with 11 bases remaining between them. The CDR3 contains 15 residues.

Ten or more counts support this clonotype. The V gene is TRBV6-5, the J gene TRBJ1-2; the D is unclear. Germline CDR1 and CDR2: MNHEY and SVGAGI. V lost 2 bases and J lost 4, with 20 bases in between. CDR3 length: 17 residues. CDR3 residues: CASSYTLGYNSLYGYTF. The CDR3 nucleotides read TGTGCCAGCAGTTACACCCTGGGTTACAACTCCCTCTATGGCTACACCTTC.

This clonotype has just a few counts. A much larger clone is a single base away; this may be a read error. The V call is TRBV6-2 or TRBV6-3, the J call TRBJ1-1; D unclear. CDR3 length: 13 residues. CDR1 is MNHEY, CDR2 SVGEGT, per germline. The DNA of the CDR3 is TGTGCCAGCAGTTACGGGTGGAACGCTGAAGCTTTCTTT. This translates into CASSYGWNAEAFF.

This clonotype has at least ten counts. This sequence joins TRBV27 and TRBJ1-5; D uncertain. The CDR3 length is 17 residues. V dropped 10 bases and J dropped 7 bases, with 29 bases sitting between them. Per germline, CDR1 MNHEY and CDR2 SMNVEV (reference sequence). In DNA, the CDR3 is TGTGCCACCCAAGACCAGCCGGCTAGCCGACGGAGGCAGCCCCAGCATTTT. Protein sequence: CATQDQPASRRRQPQHF.

This clonotype was recorded many times. The chain has TRBV4-2 and TRBJ1-3, with TRBD1 as a possible D gene (5 bases). CDR1 is LGHNA and CDR2 is YNFKEQ in the germline V gene. Trimming took 2 bases from V and 2 from J, leaving 16 bases between them. The CDR3 is 17 amino acids. CDR3 amino acids: CASSQLTYGAAGNTIYF. The DNA of the CDR3 is TGTGCCAGCAGCCAACTGACGTACGGGGCGGCTGGAAACACCATATATTTT.

On this clonotype itself: A much larger clone differs from this one at a single base, so this may be a read error. The chain has TRBV12-3 or TRBV12-4 and TRBJ2-5; TRBD2 agrees at 7 bases. CDR3 length: 15 amino acids. The chain's CDR3 is CASSLGGGPQDTQYF. In DNA, the CDR3 is TGTGCCAGCAGTTTAGGCGGGGGTCCTCAAGATACCCAGTACTTC.